This T cell receptor (beta chain) comes out of a study of cytomegalovirus exposure and HLA in healthy donors. PCR was performed using 60 Vbeta and 13 Jbeta primers. The table came from immunoSEQ multiplex PCR; TCRdb's copy has only in-frame clones and leaves some out. The sample has fewer than 150,000 clones, about four fifths seen once; the top ten hold 2% to 2.5%. The CDR3 spans 13 residues. From germline, CDR1 is MGHRA and CDR2 YSYEKL. Trimming took 0 bases from V and 6 from J, leaving 8 bases between them. Study outcomes and limitations: Being indistinguishable, some V segments were excluded, TRBV6-2 and TRBV6-3 among them. By HLA locus, TCR association rates varied in a later analysis, with DRB1 showing the most and HLA-C the fewest. Among TCR beta chains of equal frequency, HLA-associated ones were more clonally expanded in a later analysis. TCR beta sequences numbering around 15,000 were associated with HLA alleles at 0.05 false discovery rate in a later analysis.

Worth noting for this clone: The antigen is unknown.

The receptor was isolated from a man aged 25-40 years in good health and CMV-seronegative. The sequenced sample consisted of PBMCs. V gene TRBV4-1 combines with J gene TRBJ1-2; D might be TRBD1 (6 bases). In DNA, the CDR3 is TGCGCCAGCAGCCAAGATCGACAGGATGGCTACACCTTC. This gives the protein CASSQDRQDGYTF.